A selection of T cell receptor beta chains follows, all from one sample in a study of metastatic and nonmetastatic thyroid tumors. TCRdb re-analyzed the PCR reads through MiXCR. Among roughly 81,000 clones, roughly 8.6% were seen once, and the ten largest hold roughly 10%. Sequencing used blood. The receptors stem from a female donor with papillary thyroid cancer or a benign thyroid nodule (not recorded which). Some clones in this sample may be carry-over from other donors' samples. CDR3s include the opening cysteine and the closing phenylalanine or tryptophan. D genes are given only for firm matches. Some rows have no size entry. The others give once, few or many, or a class for an expanded clone.

TRBJ2-1,16,TRBV6-2/TRBV6-3,few,-,TGTGCCAGCAGACCTCATAGCGCCGTAGATCGGGATGAGCAGTTCTTC,CASRPHSAVDRDEQFF
TRBJ1-1,14,TRBV27,few,-,TGTGCCAGCAGTTTAACAGGGTTGGTCACTGAAGCTTTCTTT,CASSLTGLVTEAFF
TRBJ2-7,16,TRBV5-1,many,-,TGCGCCAGCAGCTTGGGGGGGGCAGGGAAGGCATCCGAGCAGTACTTC,CASSLGGAGKASEQYF
TRBJ2-4,14,TRBV10-1,many,TRBD1,TGCGCCAGCACCTGGACAGGGGCCAAAAACATTCAGTACTTC,CASTWTGAKNIQYF
TRBJ2-6,17,TRBV12-3/TRBV12-4,many,TRBD1,TGTGCCAGCAAGACAGGGGGCGTAAATTCTGGGGCCAACGTCCTGACTTTC,CASKTGGVNSGANVLTF
TRBJ1-3,14,TRBV20-1,few,-,TGCAGTGCCGCCTCAGGGAGCTCTGGAAACACCATATATTTT,CSAASGSSGNTIYF
TRBJ2-3,12,TRBV5-1,many,TRBD2,TGCGCCAGCAGCCCGAGCGGGGGTACGCAGTATTTT,CASSPSGGTQYF
TRBJ2-2,16,TRBV20-1,many,TRBD1,TGCAGTGCTAGAGATCCCGGACAGGGAGATGGCGGGGAGCTGTTTTTT,CSARDPGQGDGGELFF
TRBJ2-3,13,TRBV7-3,many,TRBD1,TGTGCCAGCAGCAGGGGGCCGGGGAATACGCAGTATTTT,CASSRGPGNTQYF
TRBJ2-5,14,TRBV5-1,many,-,TGCGCCAGCAGCCCTGGAGGGTCGCAAGAGACCCAGTACTTC,CASSPGGSQETQYF
TRBJ2-2,16,TRBV6-4,many,-,TGTGCCAGCAGTGACTCGATTCAGGGCGGGCCCGGGGAGCTGTTTTTT,CASSDSIQGGPGELFF
TRBJ2-7,11,TRBV10-3,many,-,TGTGCCATCAGTGAGAGGAACGAGCAGTACTTC,CAISERNEQYF
TRBJ2-7,14,TRBV4-1,many,-,TGCGCCAGCAGCCAAGAAAGGGGCTCCTACGAGCAGTACTTC,CASSQERGSYEQYF
TRBJ2-6,17,TRBV24-1,many,-,TGTGCCACCAGTGACCCCGACGGTGGGTCTGGGGCCAACGTCCTGACTTTC,CATSDPDGGSGANVLTF
TRBJ2-2,19,TRBV24-1,-,TRBD2,TGTGCCACCAGTGATCTGTCAGCCGTAGCGGGGTGGGGTGCCGGGGAGCTGTTTTTT,CATSDLSAVAGWGAGELFF
TRBJ2-5,13,TRBV6-1,many,-,TGTGCCAGCAGCACGGGGGCTCGGGAGACCCAGTACTTC,CASSTGARETQYF
TRBJ2-5,11,TRBV7-9,many,TRBD1,TGTGCCAGCTCCTCCGGACAGGTCCAGTACTTC,CASSSGQVQYF
TRBJ2-5,15,TRBV5-5,-,-,TGTGCCAGCAGCTTGATCAGGACGGGGGCGGAGACCCAGTACTTC,CASSLIRTGAETQYF
TRBJ2-1,13,TRBV29-1,few,TRBD1,TGCAGCGTTGACCTGACAGGGAACAATGAGCAGTTCTTC,CSVDLTGNNEQFF
TRBJ2-5,14,TRBV9,-,-,TGTGCCAGCAGCGTCATGGGGAGCGAAGAGACCCAGTACTTC,CASSVMGSEETQYF
TRBJ2-1,13,TRBV3-1,many,-,TGTGCCAGCAGCCAAGGGGCCTCCAATGAGCAGTTCTTC,CASSQGASNEQFF
TRBJ2-1,13,TRBV7-9,many,-,TGTGCCAGCAGCTTTTCCCTTTGGGGTGAGCAGTTCTTC,CASSFSLWGEQFF
TRBJ2-5,16,TRBV6-1,few,TRBD2,TGTGCCAGCAGTGGAATTAGCGGGGGGCCCTCGGAGACCCAGTACTTC,CASSGISGGPSETQYF
TRBJ1-2,15,TRBV6-1,-,-,TGTGCCAGCAGTGAAGCTGTCAGGGGAGTTTATGGCTACACCTTC,CASSEAVRGVYGYTF
TRBJ2-2,14,TRBV6-4,few,-,TGTGCCAGCAGTGTGGGTGGCAACACCGGGGAGCTGTTTTTT,CASSVGGNTGELFF
TRBJ2-3,15,TRBV9,many,TRBD1,TGTGCCAGCAGCCGGTCCGGGACAGACACAGATACGCAGTATTTT,CASSRSGTDTDTQYF
TRBJ1-2,12,TRBV6-2/TRBV6-3,many,TRBD1,TGTGCCACCGGGACAGGAGGGCGTGGCTACACCTTC,CATGTGGRGYTF
TRBJ2-7,20,TRBV28,few,TRBD2,TGTGCCAGCAGCAAAGGTGGGCTAGCGGGGGTTTTCCTCAGCTCCTACGAGCAGTACTTC,CASSKGGLAGVFLSSYEQYF
TRBJ1-2,15,TRBV6-2/TRBV6-3,few,-,TGTGCCAGCAGTTCACGCGGACGGAGGCAGGGTGGCTACACCTTC,CASSSRGRRQGGYTF
TRBJ1-1,13,TRBV6-9,many,-,TGCGCCAGCTCATCTGCTTGGAACACTGAGGCTTTCTTT,CASSSAWNTEAFF
TRBJ1-1,13,TRBV5-1,many,-,TGCGCCAGCAGCGAGGGGCAGAGTACTGAAGCTTTCTTT,CASSEGQSTEAFF
TRBJ1-4,14,TRBV10-3,many,-,TGTGCCATCTCCTCGGGGGCAACTAATGAAAAACTGTTTTTT,CAISSGATNEKLFF
TRBJ2-2,18,TRBV11-2,many,TRBD2,TGTGCCAGCAGCTGGGCGGGACTAGCGGGGACTAACACCGGGGAGCTGTTTTTT,CASSWAGLAGTNTGELFF
TRBJ2-7,12,TRBV10-2,few,-,TGCGCCAGCACCGACCAGGTGTACGAGCAGTACTTC,CASTDQVYEQYF
TRBJ2-3,13,TRBV27,-,-,TGTGCCAGCAGGGGGGTGAATCTTCGTACGCAGTATTTT,CASRGVNLRTQYF
TRBJ2-7,15,TRBV20-1,many,TRBD2,TGCAGTGCTAGACCTCTAGCGGGGGGGCCCCACGAGCAGTACTTC,CSARPLAGGPHEQYF